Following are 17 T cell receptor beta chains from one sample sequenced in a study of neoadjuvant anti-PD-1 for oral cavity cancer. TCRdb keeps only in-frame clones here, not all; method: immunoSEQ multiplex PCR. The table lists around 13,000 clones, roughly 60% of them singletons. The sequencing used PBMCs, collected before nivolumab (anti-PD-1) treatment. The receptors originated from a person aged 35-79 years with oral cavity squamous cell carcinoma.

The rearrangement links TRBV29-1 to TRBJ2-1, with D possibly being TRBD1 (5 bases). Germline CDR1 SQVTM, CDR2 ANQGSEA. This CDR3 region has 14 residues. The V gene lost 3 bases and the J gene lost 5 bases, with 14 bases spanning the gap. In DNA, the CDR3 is TGCAGCGTTGAGCTTTCAGACAGACACAATGAGCAGTTCTTC. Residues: CSVELSDRHNEQFF.

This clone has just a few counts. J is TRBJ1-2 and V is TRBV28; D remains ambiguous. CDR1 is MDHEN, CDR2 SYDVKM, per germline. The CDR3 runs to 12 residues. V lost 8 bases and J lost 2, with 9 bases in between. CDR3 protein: CASGSLNYGYTF. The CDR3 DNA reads TGTGCCAGCGGAAGCTTGAACTATGGCTACACCTTC.

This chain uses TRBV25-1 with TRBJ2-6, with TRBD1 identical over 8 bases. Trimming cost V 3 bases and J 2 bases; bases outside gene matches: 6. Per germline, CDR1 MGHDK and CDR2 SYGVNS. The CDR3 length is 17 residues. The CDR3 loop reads CASSEPGQGTGANVLTF. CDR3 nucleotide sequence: TGTGCCAGCAGTGAGCCCGGACAGGGAACTGGGGCCAACGTCCTGACTTTC.

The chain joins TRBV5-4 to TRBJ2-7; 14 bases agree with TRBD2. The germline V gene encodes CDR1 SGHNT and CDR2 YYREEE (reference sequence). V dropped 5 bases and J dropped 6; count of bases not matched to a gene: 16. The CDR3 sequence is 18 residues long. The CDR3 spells CASSSKGWGTSGSFEQYF. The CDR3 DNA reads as TGTGCCAGCAGTTCCAAGGGGTGGGGGACTAGCGGGAGTTTCGAGCAGTACTTC.

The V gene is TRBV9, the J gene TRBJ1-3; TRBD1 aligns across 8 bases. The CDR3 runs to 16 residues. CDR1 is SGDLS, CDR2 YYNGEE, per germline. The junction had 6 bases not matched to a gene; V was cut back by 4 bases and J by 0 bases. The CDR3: CASSQGQVFSGNTIYF. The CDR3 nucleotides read TGTGCCAGCAGCCAGGGACAGGTTTTCTCTGGAAACACCATATATTTT.

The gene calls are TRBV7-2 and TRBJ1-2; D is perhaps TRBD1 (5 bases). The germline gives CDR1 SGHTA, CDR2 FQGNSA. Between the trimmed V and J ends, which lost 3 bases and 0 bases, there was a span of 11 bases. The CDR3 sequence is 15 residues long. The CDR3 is CASSFGTDSNYGYTF. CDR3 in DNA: TGTGCCAGCAGCTTCGGGACGGACTCTAACTATGGCTACACCTTC.

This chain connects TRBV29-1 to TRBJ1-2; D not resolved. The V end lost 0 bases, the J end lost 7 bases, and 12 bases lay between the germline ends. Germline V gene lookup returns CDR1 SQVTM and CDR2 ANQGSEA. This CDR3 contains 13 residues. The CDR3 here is CSVEEDGLGGYTF. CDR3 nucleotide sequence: TGCAGCGTTGAAGAGGACGGGCTCGGTGGCTACACCTTC.

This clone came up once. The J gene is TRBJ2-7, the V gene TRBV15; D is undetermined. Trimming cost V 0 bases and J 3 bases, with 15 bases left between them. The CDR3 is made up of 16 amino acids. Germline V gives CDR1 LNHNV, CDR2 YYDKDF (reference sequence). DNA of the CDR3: TGTGCCACCAGCAGAGATCTTTCGGCAGGCTTCTACGAGCAGTACTTC. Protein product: CATSRDLSAGFYEQYF.

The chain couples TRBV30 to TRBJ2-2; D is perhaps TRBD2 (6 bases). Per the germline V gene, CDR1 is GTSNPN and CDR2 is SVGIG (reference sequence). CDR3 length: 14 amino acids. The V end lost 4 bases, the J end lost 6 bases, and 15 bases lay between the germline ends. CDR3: CAWNRGRWPGELFF. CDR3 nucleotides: TGTGCCTGGAACCGGGGGAGGTGGCCCGGGGAGCTGTTTTTT.

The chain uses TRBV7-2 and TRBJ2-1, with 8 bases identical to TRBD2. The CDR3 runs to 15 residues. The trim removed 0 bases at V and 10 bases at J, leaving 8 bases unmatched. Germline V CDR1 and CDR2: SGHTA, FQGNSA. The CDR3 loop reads CASSLAFRGGREQFF. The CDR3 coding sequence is TGTGCCAGCAGCTTAGCCTTCCGGGGGGGCCGAGAGCAGTTCTTC.

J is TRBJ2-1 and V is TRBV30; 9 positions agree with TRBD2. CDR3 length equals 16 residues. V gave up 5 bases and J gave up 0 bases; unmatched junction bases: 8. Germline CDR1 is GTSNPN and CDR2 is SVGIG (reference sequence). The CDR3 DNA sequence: TGTGCCTGGGGCGGGACTAGCAATAGCTCCTACAATGAGCAGTTCTTC. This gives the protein CAWGGTSNSSYNEQFF.

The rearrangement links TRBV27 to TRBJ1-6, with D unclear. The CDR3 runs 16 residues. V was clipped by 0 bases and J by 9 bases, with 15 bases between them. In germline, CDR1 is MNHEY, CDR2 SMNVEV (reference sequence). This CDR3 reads CASSLSTGARGSPLHF. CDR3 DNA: TGTGCCAGCAGTTTATCCACGGGCGCTCGGGGTTCACCCCTCCACTTT.

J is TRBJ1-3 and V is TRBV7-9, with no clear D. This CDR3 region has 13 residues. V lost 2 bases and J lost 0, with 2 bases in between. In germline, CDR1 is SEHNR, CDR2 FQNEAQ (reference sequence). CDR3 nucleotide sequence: TGTGCCAGCAGCTTAACCTCTGGAAACACCATATATTTT. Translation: CASSLTSGNTIYF.

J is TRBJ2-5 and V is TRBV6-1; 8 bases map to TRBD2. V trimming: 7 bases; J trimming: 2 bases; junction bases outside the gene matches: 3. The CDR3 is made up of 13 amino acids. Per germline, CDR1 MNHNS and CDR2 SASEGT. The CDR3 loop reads CASKAGVQETQYF. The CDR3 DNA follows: TGTGCCAGCAAAGCGGGGGTACAAGAGACCCAGTACTTC.

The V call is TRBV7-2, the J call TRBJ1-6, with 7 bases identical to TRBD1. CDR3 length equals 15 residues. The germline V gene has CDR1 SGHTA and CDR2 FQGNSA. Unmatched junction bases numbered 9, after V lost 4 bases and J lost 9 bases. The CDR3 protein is CASSSRQGHSSPLHF. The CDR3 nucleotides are TGTGCCAGCAGCTCCCGACAGGGACACTCTTCACCCCTCCACTTT.

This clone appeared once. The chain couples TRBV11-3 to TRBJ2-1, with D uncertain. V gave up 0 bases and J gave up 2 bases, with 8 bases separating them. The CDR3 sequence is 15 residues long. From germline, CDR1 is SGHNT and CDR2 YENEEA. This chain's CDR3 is CASSLDPGPYNEQFF. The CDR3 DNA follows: TGTGCCAGCAGCTTAGACCCGGGCCCCTACAATGAGCAGTTCTTC.

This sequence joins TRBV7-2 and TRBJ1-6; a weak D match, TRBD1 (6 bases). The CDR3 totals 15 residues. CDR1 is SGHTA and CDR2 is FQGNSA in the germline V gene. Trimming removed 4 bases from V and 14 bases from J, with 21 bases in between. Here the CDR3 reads CASSSPAGVIVALHF. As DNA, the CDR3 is TGTGCCAGCAGCTCCCCCGCAGGGGTGATCGTAGCCCTCCACTTT.